The TCR beta chain under discussion was sequenced for a study of quantifying T cell responses using KT2 cells. Study-wide background: RNA was reverse transcribed with TCR alpha and beta constant-region primers.

Germline loops: CDR1 SNHLY, CDR2 FYNNEI. The V and J ends lost 2 bases and 12 bases respectively, with 14 bases between them. CDR3 length: 12 amino acids. A single-stranded UMI oligo with SP2 sequence was ligated to cDNA 3' ends. First-round PCR used around 4 cycles and beta primers RC1.1 and RC1.2 covering TRBC1 and TRBC2. TCRdb passed the UMI-ligation and nested PCR reads through MiXCR, listing each CDR3 protein once. Seen here are about 50,000 distinct CDR3 sequences, more than 9% observed once, and the top ten hold 8% to 13%. Material: PBMCs spiked with cells of the T cell clone KT2. The chain couples TRBV2 to TRBJ2-7; TRBD2 might be the D (6 bases). This TCR was recovered from a human donor. CDR3: CASSEFGGKGYF. The CDR3 nucleotides read TGTGCCAGCAGTGAATTCGGCGGGAAAGGGTACTTC.